This T cell receptor beta chain was retrieved from a study of Ad26.COV2.S vaccination and SARS-CoV-2 variants. Treatment specified: some 19 received Ad26.COV2.S at low or high dose, single or two shots; roughly five received placebo; per-sample allocation not given. Repertoires come from day 63 after the first vaccine or placebo injection. Comments on this clone: Its antigen is still unknown.

General observations from the study: The breadth of spike-specific CD8+ and CD4+ T cell responses after vaccination was reportedly substantial.

The V segment lost 0 bases and the J segment 8 bases; nucleotides outside the gene matches: 8. This CDR3 comprises 17 residues. CDR1 is MNHEY, CDR2 SVGEGT, per germline. TCRdb's table, derived via immunoSEQ multiplex PCR, lists solely in-frame clones and lacks some. The data show about 320,000 clones, with about 86% seen just once and around 1.9% held by the top ten. The origin of this receptor is a person aged 18-65 years who received the Ad26.COV2.S COVID-19 vaccine or a placebo. This material consisted of peripheral blood, taken in a trial of Ad26.COV2.S vaccine versus placebo. The chain uses TRBV6-2 or TRBV6-3 and TRBJ2-3, with 13 bases that match TRBD2. The CDR3 reads CASSYSGLAGSGGTQYF. The CDR3 coding sequence is TGTGCCAGCAGTTACTCGGGACTAGCGGGGAGTGGCGGTACGCAGTATTTT.